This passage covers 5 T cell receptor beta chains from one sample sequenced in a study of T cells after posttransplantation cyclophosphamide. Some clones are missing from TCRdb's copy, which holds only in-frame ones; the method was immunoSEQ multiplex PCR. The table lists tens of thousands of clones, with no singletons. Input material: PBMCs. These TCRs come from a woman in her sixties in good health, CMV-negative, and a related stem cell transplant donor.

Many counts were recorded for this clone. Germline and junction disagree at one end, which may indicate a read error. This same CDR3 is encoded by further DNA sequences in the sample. CDR3: CASSAGFLGANTIYF. The CDR3 coding sequence is TGTGCTAGCAGCGCCGGTTTTTTGGGGGCAAACACCATATATTTT. The chain combines TRBV9 with TRBJ1-3, with D perhaps matching TRBD1 (6 bases). The CDR3 runs 15 residues. CDR1 and CDR2 (germline): SGDLS, YYNGEE.

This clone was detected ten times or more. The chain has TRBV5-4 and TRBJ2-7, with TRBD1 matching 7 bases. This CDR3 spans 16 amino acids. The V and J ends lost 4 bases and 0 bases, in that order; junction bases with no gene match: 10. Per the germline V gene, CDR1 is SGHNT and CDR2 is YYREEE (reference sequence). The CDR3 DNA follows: TGTGCCAGCAGCCTGGGCCCAGGGGGTATCTCCTACGAGCAGTACTTC. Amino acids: CASSLGPGGISYEQYF.

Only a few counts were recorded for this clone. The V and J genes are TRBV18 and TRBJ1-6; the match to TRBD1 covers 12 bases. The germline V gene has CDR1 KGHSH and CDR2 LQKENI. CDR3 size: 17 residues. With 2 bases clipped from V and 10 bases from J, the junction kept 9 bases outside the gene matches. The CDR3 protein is CASSPNAGQGAWSPLHF. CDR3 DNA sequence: TGTGCCAGCTCACCAAACGCGGGACAGGGGGCCTGGTCACCCCTCCACTTT.

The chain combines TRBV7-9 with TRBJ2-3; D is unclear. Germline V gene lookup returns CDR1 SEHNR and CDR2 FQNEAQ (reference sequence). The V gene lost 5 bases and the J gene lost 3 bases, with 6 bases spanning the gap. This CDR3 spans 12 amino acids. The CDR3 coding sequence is TGTGCCAGCAGCCCTATGACAGATACGCAGTATTTT. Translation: CASSPMTDTQYF.

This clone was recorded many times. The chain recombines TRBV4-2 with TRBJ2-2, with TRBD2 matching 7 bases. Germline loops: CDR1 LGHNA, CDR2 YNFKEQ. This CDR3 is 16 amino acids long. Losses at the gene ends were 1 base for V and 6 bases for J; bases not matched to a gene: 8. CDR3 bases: TGTGCCAGCAGCCAAGGCGGGGGTACCTCCCCCGGGGAGCTGTTTTTT. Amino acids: CASSQGGGTSPGELFF.